Included here is one TCR beta chain sequence, with context. Its antigen is not identified. The data stem from a study of T cells in tumors after PD-1 blockade. Background on the study: During anti-PD-1 treatment, some patients continued daily vismodegib 150 mg. The study, taken as a whole, reports: Blood contained about 40% of the tumor's TCR clonotypes.

Tumor or blood genomic DNA was sequenced, with inputs of roughly 616 ng to 6,004 ng. CDR1 is SGHRS, CDR2 YFSETQ, per germline. This CDR3 is built from 17 residues. J lost 4 bases, V lost 2 bases, and 9 bases had no gene match. Some clones are missing from TCRdb's copy, which holds only in-frame ones; the method was immunoSEQ multiplex PCR. Of about 20,000 clones in the sample, roughly 78% were seen once. The rearrangement links TRBV5-1 to TRBJ2-3; 11 nucleotides agree with TRBD2. This receptor was identified in a human donor with basal cell carcinoma. The source material was PBMCs, sampled before anti-PD-1 treatment. The CDR3, as DNA: TGCGCCAGCAGCTTTTCAACTAGCGGGGGTGCTGCAGATACGCAGTATTTT. It codes for CASSFSTSGGAADTQYF.